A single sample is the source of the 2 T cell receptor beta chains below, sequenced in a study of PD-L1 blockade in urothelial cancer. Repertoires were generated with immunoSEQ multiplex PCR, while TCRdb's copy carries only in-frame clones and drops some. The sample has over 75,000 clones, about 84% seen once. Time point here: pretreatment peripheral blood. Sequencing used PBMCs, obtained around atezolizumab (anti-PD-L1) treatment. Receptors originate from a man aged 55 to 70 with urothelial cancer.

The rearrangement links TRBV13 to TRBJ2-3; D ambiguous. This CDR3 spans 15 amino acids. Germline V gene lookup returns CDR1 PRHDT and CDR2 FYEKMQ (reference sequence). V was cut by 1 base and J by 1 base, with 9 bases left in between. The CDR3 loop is CASSLVLSRTDTQYF. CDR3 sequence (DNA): TGTGCCAGCAGCTTAGTGCTGAGTCGCACAGATACGCAGTATTTT.

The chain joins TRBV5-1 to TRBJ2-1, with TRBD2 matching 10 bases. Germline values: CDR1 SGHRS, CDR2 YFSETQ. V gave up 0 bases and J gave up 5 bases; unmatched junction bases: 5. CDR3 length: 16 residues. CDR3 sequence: CASSLAAGGPHNEQFF. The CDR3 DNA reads TGCGCCAGCAGCTTGGCAGCGGGAGGGCCCCACAATGAGCAGTTCTTC.